The subject of this entry is one T cell receptor (beta chain). This sample was taken from a study of blood T cell repertoires in COVID-19. Looking at the study overall: Samples of COVID-19 (acute and convalescent) were obtained from the United States, Italy and Spain. The analysed material was cDNA or gDNA that came from T cells, B-cell-depleted T cells, or PBMCs.

Profiled with immunoSEQ multiplex PCR; TCRdb holds only in-frame clones, not every one. The repertoire holds some 140,000 clones, with around 81% as singletons. The CDR3 runs 18 residues. The V and J ends lost 5 bases and 3 bases respectively, with 25 bases between them. The germline gives CDR1 SEHNR, CDR2 FQNEAQ (reference sequence). The sample taken for sequencing was peripheral blood. This rearrangement joins TRBV7-9 to TRBJ2-5; possible D gene TRBD1, 5 bases. The sequence was obtained from a human donor in a cohort sampled during active COVID-19. In nucleotides, the CDR3 is TGTGCCAGCAGCCTGGCCCCGATCGGACAAGTACTAAAAGAGACCCAGTACTTC. Translated, it gives CASSLAPIGQVLKETQYF.